These 7 T cell receptor beta chains were all obtained from the same sample, sequenced in a study of T cells in localized non-small cell lung cancer. Clones were sequenced by immunoSEQ multiplex PCR, and TCRdb holds only the in-frame ones, with some missing. The sample contains about 24,000 clones, 89% of which appear only once. The sample here was peripheral blood, taken before any cancer treatment. The receptors were gathered from a man between 40 and 75 years old with stage I squamous cell lung carcinoma.

This chain links TRBV7-6 with TRBJ2-5; D is uncertain. V lost 1 base to trimming and J lost 3 bases, with 6 bases between them. CDR3 length equals 13 residues. The germline V gene has CDR1 SGHVS and CDR2 FNYEAQ. The CDR3 loop reads CASSLGMEETQYF. The DNA for the CDR3 is TGTGCCAGCAGCTTAGGCATGGAAGAGACCCAGTACTTC.

V is TRBV5-1 and J is TRBJ1-3; D is undetermined. The V end lost 0 bases, the J end lost 0 bases, and 10 bases lay between the germline ends. The CDR3 covers 16 residues. Germline V lookup: CDR1 SGHRS, CDR2 YFSETQ. The CDR3 region is CASSLGGPVSGNTIYF. The DNA of the CDR3 is TGCGCCAGCAGCTTGGGAGGTCCGGTCTCTGGAAACACCATATATTTT.

This clone has only one observation. V gene TRBV18 combines with J gene TRBJ1-4; 7 bases are a match to TRBD1. CDR1 KGHSH and CDR2 LQKENI come from the germline V gene. The CDR3 sequence is 17 residues long. Losses at the gene ends were 2 bases for V and 7 bases for J; bases not matched to a gene: 13. CDR3 sequence reads: CASSPNMAGGSVEKLFF. The CDR3 region has the DNA TGTGCCAGCTCACCAAATATGGCAGGGGGATCGGTTGAAAAACTGTTTTTT.

This chain connects TRBV12-2 to TRBJ2-5; TRBD1, as called in the table, went unchecked against the DNA. TRBV12-2 is termed a pseudogene. The CDR3 loop spans 13 amino acids. This chain's CDR3 is CASRLPRQGTQYF. The CDR3 nucleotides read TGTGCAAGTCGCTTACCCCGCCAGGGGACCCAGTACTTC.

V is TRBV6-4 and J is TRBJ2-3, with TRBD1 identical over 8 bases. Germline trimming cut 6 bases from V and 2 bases from J; bases unmatched to any gene: 7. Germline-derived CDR1 and CDR2 are MRHNA and SNTAGT. The CDR3 runs 15 residues. This CDR3 reads CASRIQGESTDTQYF. The CDR3 DNA reads as TGTGCCAGCAGGATACAGGGGGAGTCCACAGATACGCAGTATTTT.

This clone was counted once. The chain uses TRBV7-2 and TRBJ2-7, with a possible D match to TRBD1 (6 bases). The CDR3 has 15 amino acids. Trimming removed 0 bases at V and 3 bases at J, with 12 bases between. Looked up from germline, CDR1 is SGHTA and CDR2 is FQGNSA. CDR3 loop: CASSLATSDSYEQYF. DNA of the CDR3: TGTGCCAGCAGCTTAGCTACGTCGGACAGCTACGAGCAGTACTTC. The full variable domain, in which reference TRBV7-2 and TRBJ2-7 provide the parts outside the CDR3, is GAGVSQSPSNKVTEKGKDVELRCDPISGHTALYWYRQSLGQGLEFLIYFQGNSAPDKSGLPSDRFSAERTGGSVSTLTIQRTQQEDSAVYLCASSLATSDSYEQYFGPGTRLTVT.

This chain uses TRBV7-2 with TRBJ2-1, with D possibly matching TRBD2 (6 bases). The CDR3 is made up of 15 amino acids. Germline V gives CDR1 SGHTA, CDR2 FQGNSA. V lost 2 bases and J lost 6, with 14 bases in between. CDR3 sequence: CASSLSRVGGNEQFF. The CDR3 region has the DNA TGTGCCAGCAGCTTAAGTCGGGTGGGGGGCAATGAGCAGTTCTTC.